A selection of T cell receptor beta chains follows, all from one sample in a study of cytomegalovirus exposure and HLA in healthy donors. Sequencing used immunoSEQ multiplex PCR; TCRdb keeps in-frame clones, though not all of them. Of 120,000 or so clones detected, 80% appear once; the ten largest clones hold 2.5% to 3.5%. What was sequenced was PBMCs. These TCRs come from a male donor in good health and CMV-seronegative. Each CDR3 is given with its conserved first and last residue. Each record gives: CDR3 length, J gene, clone size, V gene, CDR3 protein. The size field is filled for only some rows; it gives once, few, many or a size class.

length: 15; J: TRBJ2-7; size: .; V: TRBV28; CDR3: CASSLDSPGSYEQYF
length: 16; J: TRBJ2-5; size: .; V: TRBV6-4; CDR3: CASSDSDDPGEETQYF
length: 16; J: TRBJ2-3; size: few; V: TRBV7-9; CDR3: CASSVGLAGGADTQYF
length: 14; J: TRBJ2-5; size: .; V: TRBV19; CDR3: CASSIAGAQETQYF
length: 15; J: TRBJ2-7; size: .; V: TRBV13; CDR3: CASSLGQAHSYEQYF
length: 15; J: TRBJ2-3; size: .; V: TRBV7-3; CDR3: CASSGTGGRADTQYF
length: 15; J: TRBJ2-7; size: once; V: TRBV27; CDR3: CASSSMRGASYEQYF
length: 14; J: TRBJ2-2; size: few; V: TRBV5-1; CDR3: CASTRDRHTGELFF
length: 15; J: TRBJ2-6; size: .; V: TRBV11-3; CDR3: CASSITGSGANGLTF
length: 16; J: TRBJ2-1; size: .; V: TRBV7-3; CDR3: CASSLTGGLAGNEQFF
length: 15; J: TRBJ2-4; size: .; V: TRBV2; CDR3: CASSEEGGKGNIQYF
length: 13; J: TRBJ1-1; size: .; V: TRBV27; CDR3: CASSVGTDTEAFF
length: 14; J: TRBJ1-1; size: .; V: TRBV19; CDR3: CASTSTGVGTEAFF
length: 15; J: TRBJ1-6; size: .; V: TRBV6-1; CDR3: CASSATSTSGSPLHF
length: 17; J: TRBJ2-6; size: .; V: TRBV11-2; CDR3: CASRADRLQTGANVLTF
length: 14; J: TRBJ1-2; size: .; V: TRBV5-1; CDR3: CASSLGSYNYGYTF
length: 13; J: TRBJ2-7; size: .; V: TRBV5-6; CDR3: CASSLGGSNEQYF
length: 18; J: TRBJ2-7; size: .; V: TRBV4-2; CDR3: CASSPQGGRTGKKYEQYF
length: 15; J: TRBJ1-1; size: .; V: TRBV7-2; CDR3: CASSLGVQGGWKAFF
length: 14; J: TRBJ1-2; size: .; V: TRBV27; CDR3: CASSSAGRGYGYTF
length: 17; J: TRBJ1-6; size: few; V: TRBV27; CDR3: CASSSKTGSSYNSPLHF
length: 13; J: TRBJ1-2; size: .; V: TRBV2; CDR3: CASTFGTNYGYTF
length: 13; J: TRBJ1-1; size: .; V: TRBV30; CDR3: CAWSRGAGTEAFF
length: 13; J: TRBJ1-5; size: .; V: TRBV5-6; CDR3: CASSYRGGQPQHF
length: 13; J: TRBJ1-5; size: .; V: TRBV6-6; CDR3: CASSLGGLQPQHF
length: 17; J: TRBJ1-6; size: .; V: TRBV12-5; CDR3: CASGFDRGSLYNSPLHF
length: 13; J: TRBJ1-2; size: .; V: TRBV5-1; CDR3: CASSPGQGRGYTF
length: 12; J: TRBJ2-7; size: .; V: TRBV10-1; CDR3: CASSESWAEQYF
length: 12; J: TRBJ1-2; size: .; V: TRBV7-9; CDR3: CASSLINYGYTF